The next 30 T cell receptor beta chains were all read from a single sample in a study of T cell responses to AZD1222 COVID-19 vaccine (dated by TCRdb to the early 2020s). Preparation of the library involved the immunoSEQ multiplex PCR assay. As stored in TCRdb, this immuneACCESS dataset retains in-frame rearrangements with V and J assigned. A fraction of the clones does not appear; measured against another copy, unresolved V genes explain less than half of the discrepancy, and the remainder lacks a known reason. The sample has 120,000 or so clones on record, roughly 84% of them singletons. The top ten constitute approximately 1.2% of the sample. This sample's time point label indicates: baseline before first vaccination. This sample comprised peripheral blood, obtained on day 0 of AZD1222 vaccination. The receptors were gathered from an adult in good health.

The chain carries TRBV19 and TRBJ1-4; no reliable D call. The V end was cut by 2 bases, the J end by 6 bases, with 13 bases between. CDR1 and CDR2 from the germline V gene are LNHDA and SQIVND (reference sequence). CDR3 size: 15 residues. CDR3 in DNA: TGTGCCAGTAGTATATGGGCAGGCCTGGATGAAAAACTGTTTTTT. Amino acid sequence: CASSIWAGLDEKLFF.

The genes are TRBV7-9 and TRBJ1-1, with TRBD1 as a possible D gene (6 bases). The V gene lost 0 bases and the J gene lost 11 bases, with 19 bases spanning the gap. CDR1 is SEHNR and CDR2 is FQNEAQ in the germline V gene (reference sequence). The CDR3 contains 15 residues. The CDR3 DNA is TGTGCCAGCAGCTTAGCGGCGGGGGCCCTAAGGAGTGCTTTCTTT. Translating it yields CASSLAAGALRSAFF.

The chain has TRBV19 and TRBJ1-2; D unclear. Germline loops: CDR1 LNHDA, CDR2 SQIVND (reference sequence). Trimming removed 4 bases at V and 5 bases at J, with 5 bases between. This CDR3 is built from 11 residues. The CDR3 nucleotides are TGTGCCAGTAGTACAGAATATGGCTACACCTTC. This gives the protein CASSTEYGYTF.

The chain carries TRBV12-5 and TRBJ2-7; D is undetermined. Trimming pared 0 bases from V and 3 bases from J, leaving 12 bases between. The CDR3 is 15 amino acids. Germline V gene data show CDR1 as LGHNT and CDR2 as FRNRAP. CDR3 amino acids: CASGLVADRLYEQYF. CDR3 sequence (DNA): TGTGCTAGTGGTTTGGTGGCCGACCGCCTCTACGAGCAGTACTTC. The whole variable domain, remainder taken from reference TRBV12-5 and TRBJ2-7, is DARVTQTPRHKVTEMGQEVTMRCQPILGHNTVFWYRQTMMQGLELLAYFRNRAPLDDSGMPKDRFSAEMPDATLATLKIQPSEPRDSAVYFCASGLVADRLYEQYFGPGTRLTVT.

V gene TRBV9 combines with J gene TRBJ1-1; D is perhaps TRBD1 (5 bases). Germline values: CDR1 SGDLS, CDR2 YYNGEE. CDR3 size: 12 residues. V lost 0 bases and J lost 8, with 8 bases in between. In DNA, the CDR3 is TGTGCCAGCAGCGTAGGTGGGGGGGAAGCTTTCTTT. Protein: CASSVGGGEAFF.

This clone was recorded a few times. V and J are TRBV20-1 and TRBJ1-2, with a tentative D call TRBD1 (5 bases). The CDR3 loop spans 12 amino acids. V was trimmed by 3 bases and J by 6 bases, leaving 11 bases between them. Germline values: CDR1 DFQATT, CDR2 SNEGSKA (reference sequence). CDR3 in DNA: TGCAGTGCTAGTCGGGGGGTTGATGGCTACACCTTC. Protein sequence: CSASRGVDGYTF.

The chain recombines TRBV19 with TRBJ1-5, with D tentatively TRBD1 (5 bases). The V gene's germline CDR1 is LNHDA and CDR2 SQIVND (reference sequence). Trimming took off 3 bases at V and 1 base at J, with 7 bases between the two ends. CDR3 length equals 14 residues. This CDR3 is CASSIGGSNQPQHF. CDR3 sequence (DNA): TGTGCCAGTAGTATTGGGGGGAGCAATCAGCCCCAGCATTTT.

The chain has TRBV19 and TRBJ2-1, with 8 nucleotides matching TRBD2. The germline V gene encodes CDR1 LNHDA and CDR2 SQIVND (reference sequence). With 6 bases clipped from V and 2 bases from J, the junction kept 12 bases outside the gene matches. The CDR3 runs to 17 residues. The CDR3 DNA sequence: TGTGCCAGTAGCCTAACCGGGGGTAGCGGGGCCTACAATGAGCAGTTCTTC. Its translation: CASSLTGGSGAYNEQFF.

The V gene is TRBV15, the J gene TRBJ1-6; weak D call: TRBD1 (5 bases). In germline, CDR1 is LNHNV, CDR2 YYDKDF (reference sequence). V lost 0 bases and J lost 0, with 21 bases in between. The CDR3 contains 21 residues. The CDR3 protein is CATSRESILQGPSSYNSPLHF. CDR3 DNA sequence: TGTGCCACCAGCAGAGAATCCATCCTGCAGGGCCCTAGCTCCTATAATTCACCCCTCCACTTT.

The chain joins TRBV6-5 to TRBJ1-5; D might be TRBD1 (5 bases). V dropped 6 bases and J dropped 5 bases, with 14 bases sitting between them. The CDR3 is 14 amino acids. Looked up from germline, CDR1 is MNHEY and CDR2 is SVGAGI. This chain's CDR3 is CASSLRGEDQPQHF. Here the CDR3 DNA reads TGTGCCAGCAGCCTCCGGGGGGAAGATCAGCCCCAGCATTTT.

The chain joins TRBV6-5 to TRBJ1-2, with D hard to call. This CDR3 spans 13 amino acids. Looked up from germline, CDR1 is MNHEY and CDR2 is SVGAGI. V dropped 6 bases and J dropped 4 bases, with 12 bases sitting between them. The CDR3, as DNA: TGTGCCAGCAGCCCCCGGGTTCCCTATGGCTACACCTTC. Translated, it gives CASSPRVPYGYTF.

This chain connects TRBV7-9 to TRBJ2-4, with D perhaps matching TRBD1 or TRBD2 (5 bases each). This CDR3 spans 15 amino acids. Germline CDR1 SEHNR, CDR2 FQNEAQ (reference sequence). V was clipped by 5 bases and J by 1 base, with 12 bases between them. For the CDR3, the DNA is TGTGCCAGCAGCCTAGGGACGGCCGCCAAAAACATTCAGTACTTC. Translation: CASSLGTAAKNIQYF.

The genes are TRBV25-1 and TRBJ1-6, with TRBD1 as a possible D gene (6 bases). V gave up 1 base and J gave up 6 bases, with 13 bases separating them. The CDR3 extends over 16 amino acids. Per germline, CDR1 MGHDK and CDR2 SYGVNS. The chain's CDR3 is CASSEWGAGSNSPLHF. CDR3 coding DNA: TGTGCCAGCAGTGAATGGGGGGCTGGGTCTAATTCACCCCTCCACTTT.

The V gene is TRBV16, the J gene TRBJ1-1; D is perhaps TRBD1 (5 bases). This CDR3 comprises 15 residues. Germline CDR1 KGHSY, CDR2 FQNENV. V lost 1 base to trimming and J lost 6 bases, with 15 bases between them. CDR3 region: CASSQFARQYPEAFF. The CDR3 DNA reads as TGTGCCAGCAGCCAATTCGCTCGACAGTACCCTGAAGCTTTCTTT.

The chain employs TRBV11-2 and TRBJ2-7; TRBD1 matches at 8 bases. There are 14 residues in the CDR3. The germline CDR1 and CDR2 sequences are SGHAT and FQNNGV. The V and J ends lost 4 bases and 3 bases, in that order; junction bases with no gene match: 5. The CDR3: CASSSTGGYYEQYF. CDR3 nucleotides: TGTGCCAGCAGCTCCACAGGGGGTTACTACGAGCAGTACTTC.

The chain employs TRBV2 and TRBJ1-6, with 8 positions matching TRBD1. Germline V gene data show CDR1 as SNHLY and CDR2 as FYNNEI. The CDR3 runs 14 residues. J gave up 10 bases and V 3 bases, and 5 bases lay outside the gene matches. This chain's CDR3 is CASSDGQGSSPLHF. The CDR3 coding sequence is TGTGCCAGCAGTGACGGACAGGGTTCGTCACCCCTCCACTTT.

The CDR3: CASSWSIYEQYF. CDR3 in DNA: TGTGCCAGCAGTTGGAGCATCTACGAGCAGTACTTC. The rearrangement links TRBV6-2 or TRBV6-3 to TRBJ2-7; D remains unclear. From germline, CDR1 is MNHEY and CDR2 SVGEGT. V was pared by 4 bases and J by 3 bases, with 7 bases between. The CDR3 length is 12 residues.

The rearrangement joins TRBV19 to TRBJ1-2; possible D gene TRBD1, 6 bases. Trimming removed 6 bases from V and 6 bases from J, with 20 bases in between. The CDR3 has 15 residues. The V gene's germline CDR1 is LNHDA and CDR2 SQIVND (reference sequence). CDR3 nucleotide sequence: TGTGCCAGTAGCTATTCGAGGGGGTCACTCCATGGCTACACCTTC. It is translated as CASSYSRGSLHGYTF.

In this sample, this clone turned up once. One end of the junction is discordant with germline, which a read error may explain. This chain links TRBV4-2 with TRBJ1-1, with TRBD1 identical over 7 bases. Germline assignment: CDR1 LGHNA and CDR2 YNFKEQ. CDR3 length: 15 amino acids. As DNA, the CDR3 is TGTGCCAGCAGACAAGGGGGCGGGTTGAACACTGAAGCTTTCTTT. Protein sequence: CASRQGGGLNTEAFF.

The CDR3 spells CARTGQITDTQYF. The DNA of the CDR3 is TGTGCCAGAACCGGACAGATCACAGATACGCAGTATTTT. The chain uses TRBV19 and TRBJ2-3; D may be TRBD1 (6 bases). The V and J ends lost 9 bases and 2 bases respectively, with 12 bases between them. CDR3 length equals 13 residues. Germline CDR1 LNHDA, CDR2 SQIVND (reference sequence).

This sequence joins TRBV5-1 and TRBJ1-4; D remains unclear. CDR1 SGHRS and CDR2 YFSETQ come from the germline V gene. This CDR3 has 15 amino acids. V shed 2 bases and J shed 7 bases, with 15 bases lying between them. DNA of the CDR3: TGCGCCAGCAGCTTAGGATCGGCCCACGGTGAAAAACTGTTTTTT. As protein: CASSLGSAHGEKLFF. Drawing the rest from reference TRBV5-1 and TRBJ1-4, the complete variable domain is KAGVTQTPRYLIKTRGQQVTLSCSPISGHRSVSWYQQTPGQGLQFLFEYFSETQRNKGNFPGRFSGRQFSNSRSEMNVSTLELGDSALYLCASSLGSAHGEKLFFGSGTQLSVL.

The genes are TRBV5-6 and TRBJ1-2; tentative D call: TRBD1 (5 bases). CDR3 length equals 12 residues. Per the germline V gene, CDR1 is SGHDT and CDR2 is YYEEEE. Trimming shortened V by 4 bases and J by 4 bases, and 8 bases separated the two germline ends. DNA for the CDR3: TGTGCCAGCAGCGGGGGACTCTATGGCTACACCTTC. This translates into CASSGGLYGYTF.

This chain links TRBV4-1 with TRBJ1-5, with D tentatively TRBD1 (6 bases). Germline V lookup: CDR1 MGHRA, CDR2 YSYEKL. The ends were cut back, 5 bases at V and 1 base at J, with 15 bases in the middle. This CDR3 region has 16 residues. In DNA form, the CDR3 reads TGCGCCAGCAGCATGTATGGGGGGCCGAGCAATCAGCCCCAGCATTTT. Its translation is CASSMYGGPSNQPQHF.

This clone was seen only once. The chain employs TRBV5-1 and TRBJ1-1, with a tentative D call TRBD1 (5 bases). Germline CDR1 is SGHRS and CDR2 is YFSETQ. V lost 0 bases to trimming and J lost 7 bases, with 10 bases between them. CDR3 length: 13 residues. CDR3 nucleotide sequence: TGCGCCAGCAGCTTGGATGTTGACAGTGAAGCTTTCTTT. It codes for CASSLDVDSEAFF.

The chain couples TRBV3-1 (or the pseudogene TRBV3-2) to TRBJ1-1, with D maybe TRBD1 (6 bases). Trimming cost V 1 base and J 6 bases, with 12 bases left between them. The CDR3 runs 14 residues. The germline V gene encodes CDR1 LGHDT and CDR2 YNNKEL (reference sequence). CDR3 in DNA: TGTGCCAGCAGCCAAGGGGGGGCAGTGTCTGAAGCTTTCTTT. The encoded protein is CASSQGGAVSEAFF.

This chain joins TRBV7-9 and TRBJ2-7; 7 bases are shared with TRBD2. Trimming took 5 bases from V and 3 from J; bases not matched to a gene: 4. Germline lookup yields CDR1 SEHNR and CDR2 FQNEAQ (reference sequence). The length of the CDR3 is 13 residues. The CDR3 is CASSLTSSYEQYF. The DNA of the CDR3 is TGTGCCAGCAGCCTGACTAGCAGCTACGAGCAGTACTTC. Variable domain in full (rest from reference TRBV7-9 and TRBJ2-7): DTGVSQNPRHKITKRGQNVTFRCDPISEHNRLYWYRQTLGQGPEFLTYFQNEAQLEKSRLLSDRFSAERPKGSFSTLEIQRTEQGDSAMYLCASSLTSSYEQYFGPGTRLTVT.

CDR3 region: CASRQQGSDGYTF. CDR3 nucleotides: TGCGCCAGCAGACAACAGGGGAGTGATGGCTACACCTTC. This chain joins TRBV4-1 and TRBJ1-2, with 7 positions matching TRBD1. CDR1 is MGHRA, CDR2 YSYEKL, per germline. V lost 6 bases and J lost 6; bases outside the gene matches: 7. This CDR3 contains 13 residues.

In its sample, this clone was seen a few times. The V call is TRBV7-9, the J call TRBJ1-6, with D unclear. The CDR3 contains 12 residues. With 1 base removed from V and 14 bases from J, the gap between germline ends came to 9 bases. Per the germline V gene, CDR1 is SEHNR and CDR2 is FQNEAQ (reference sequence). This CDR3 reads CASSLGARALHF. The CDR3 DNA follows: TGTGCCAGCAGCTTAGGGGCCCGGGCCCTCCACTTT.

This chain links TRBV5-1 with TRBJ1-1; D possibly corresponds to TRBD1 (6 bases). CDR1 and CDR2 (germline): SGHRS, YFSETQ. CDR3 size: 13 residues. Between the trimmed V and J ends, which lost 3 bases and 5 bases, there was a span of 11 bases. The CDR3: CASSWDTGTEAFF. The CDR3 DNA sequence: TGCGCCAGCAGCTGGGACACGGGGACTGAAGCTTTCTTT. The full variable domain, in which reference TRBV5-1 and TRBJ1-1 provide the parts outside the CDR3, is KAGVTQTPRYLIKTRGQQVTLSCSPISGHRSVSWYQQTPGQGLQFLFEYFSETQRNKGNFPGRFSGRQFSNSRSEMNVSTLELGDSALYLCASSWDTGTEAFFGQGTRLTVV.

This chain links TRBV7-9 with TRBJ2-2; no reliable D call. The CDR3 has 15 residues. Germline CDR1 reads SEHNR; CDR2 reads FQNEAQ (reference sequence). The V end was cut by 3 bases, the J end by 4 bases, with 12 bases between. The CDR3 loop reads CASSFSGPFTGELFF. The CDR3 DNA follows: TGTGCCAGCAGCTTCTCCGGGCCCTTCACCGGGGAGCTGTTTTTT. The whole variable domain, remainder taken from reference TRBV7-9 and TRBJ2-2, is DTGVSQNPRHKITKRGQNVTFRCDPISEHNRLYWYRQTLGQGPEFLTYFQNEAQLEKSRLLSDRFSAERPKGSFSTLEIQRTEQGDSAMYLCASSFSGPFTGELFFGEGSRLTVL.